A single T cell receptor beta chain is shown here with its context. In the original analysis: Estimated nucleated cell counts came from reference gene primer amplification. TCRdb's table, derived via immunoSEQ multiplex PCR, lists solely in-frame clones and lacks some. Clonal size and the V and J genes are those of that table, whereas D and trimming came from the DNA. The repertoire includes approximately 130,000 clones, about 86% of them detected once, and about 8.4% sits in the top ten. The sample is drawn from a study of blood T cell repertoires in COVID-19. Study details: Italy, Spain and the United States were the sources of the convalescent and acute COVID-19 samples.

The sample taken for sequencing was peripheral blood. This clonotype was obtained from a woman aged 60 to 75 with active or convalescent COVID-19.

This CDR3 is CASSQEGQGAEKLFF. CDR3 in DNA: TGTGCCAGCAGCCAGGAAGGACAGGGGGCTGAAAAACTGTTTTTT. V gene TRBV4-2 combines with J gene TRBJ1-4; 11 nucleotides agree with TRBD1. This CDR3 spans 15 amino acids. The germline V gene has CDR1 LGHNA and CDR2 YNFKEQ. Trimming removed 3 bases from V and 7 bases from J; junction bases left unmatched: 4.